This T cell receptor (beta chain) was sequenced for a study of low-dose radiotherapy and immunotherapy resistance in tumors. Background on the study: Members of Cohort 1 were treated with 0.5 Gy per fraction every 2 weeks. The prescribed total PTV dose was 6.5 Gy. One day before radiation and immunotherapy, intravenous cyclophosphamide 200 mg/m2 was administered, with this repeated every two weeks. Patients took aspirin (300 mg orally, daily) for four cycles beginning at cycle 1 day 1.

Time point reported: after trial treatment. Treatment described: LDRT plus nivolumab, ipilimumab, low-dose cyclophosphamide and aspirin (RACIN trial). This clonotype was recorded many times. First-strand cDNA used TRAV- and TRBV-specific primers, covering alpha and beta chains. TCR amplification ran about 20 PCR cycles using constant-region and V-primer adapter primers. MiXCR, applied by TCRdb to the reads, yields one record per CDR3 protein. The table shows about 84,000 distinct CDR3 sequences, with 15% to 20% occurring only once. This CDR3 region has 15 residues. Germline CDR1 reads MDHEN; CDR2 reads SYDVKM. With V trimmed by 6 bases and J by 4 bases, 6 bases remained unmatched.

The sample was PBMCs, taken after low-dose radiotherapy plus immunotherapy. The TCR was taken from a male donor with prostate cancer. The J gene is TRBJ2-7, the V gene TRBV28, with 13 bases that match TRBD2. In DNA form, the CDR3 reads TGTGCCAGCAGCGTGCAGACTAGCGGGAGGTACGAGCAGTACTTC. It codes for CASSVQTSGRYEQYF.